The TCR beta chain described here comes from a study of T-cell memory formation after mild COVID-19. Study background: TCR clusters largely stayed donor specific. Findings of the study overall: Later expanders leaned toward CD4+, whereas clones contracting from day 15 to 85 were balanced CD4/CD8.

The sample holds many counts of this clonotype. The antigen remains unidentified. TCRdb reprocessed the 5' RACE reads with MiXCR, giving one entry per CDR3 protein. The sample records under 550,000 distinct CDR3 sequences, approximately 19% being singletons. The CDR3 length is 13 residues. With 5 bases clipped from V and 5 bases from J, the junction kept 5 bases outside the gene matches. Germline-derived CDR1 and CDR2 are MNHEY and SMNVEV (reference sequence). This chain links TRBV27 with TRBJ2-5; TRBD1 agrees at 7 bases. This TCR derives from a man younger than 30 who had mild COVID-19 (a few samples of this study predate the infection). Cell type and time point are not known. The sequencing sample was made of PBMCs or a T cell subset sorted from them (not recorded which). CDR3 bases: TGTGCCAGCAGTCTGACAGGGTTGGAGACCCAGTACTTC. The encoded protein is CASSLTGLETQYF.